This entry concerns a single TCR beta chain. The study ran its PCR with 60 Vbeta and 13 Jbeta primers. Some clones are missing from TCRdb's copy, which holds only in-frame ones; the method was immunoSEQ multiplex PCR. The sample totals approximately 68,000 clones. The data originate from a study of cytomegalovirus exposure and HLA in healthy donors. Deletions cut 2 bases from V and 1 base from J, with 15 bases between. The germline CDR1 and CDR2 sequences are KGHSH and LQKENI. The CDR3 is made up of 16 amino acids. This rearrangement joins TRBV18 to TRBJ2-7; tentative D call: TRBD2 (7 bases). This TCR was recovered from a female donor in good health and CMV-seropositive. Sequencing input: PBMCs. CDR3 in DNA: TGTGCCAGCTCACCAGACAGGACTAGTCGTTCCTACGAGCAGTACTTC. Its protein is CASSPDRTSRSYEQYF.